This passage covers 16 T cell receptor beta chains from one sample sequenced in a study of low-dose radiotherapy and immunotherapy resistance in tumors. Documented time point: before trial treatment. First-strand cDNA used TRAV- and TRBV-specific primers, covering alpha and beta chains. With a constant-region primer and a V-primer adapter, TCRs were subjected to about 20 PCR cycles of amplification. TCRdb reprocessed the reads via MiXCR and lists one record per CDR3 protein. Seen here are 55,000 to 80,000 distinct CDR3 sequences, roughly 29% observed once, and the top ten hold under 7%. Sequencing used PBMCs, obtained before treatment. These receptors originate from a male donor with rectosigmoid adenocarcinoma.

The chain links TRBV11-2 to TRBJ1-6, with 7 positions matching TRBD1. Germline V gene lookup returns CDR1 SGHAT and CDR2 FQNNGV. V trimming: 6 bases; J trimming: 7 bases; junction bases outside the gene matches: 12. CDR3 length equals 16 residues. Here the CDR3 DNA reads TGTGCCAGCAGAGGGGTTCGAAGGGGGCCGAATTCACCCCTCCACTTT. Translation gives CASRGVRRGPNSPLHF.

The table lists this clonotype with many counts. This chain links TRBV3-1 with TRBJ2-7, with D perhaps matching TRBD1 (6 bases). From germline, CDR1 is LGHDT and CDR2 YNNKEL (reference sequence). The V end was cut by 4 bases, the J end by 3 bases, with 16 bases between. The CDR3 sequence is 15 residues long. The DNA for the CDR3 is TGTGCCAGCAGCCGATATTTTCAGGGGAGCTACGAGCAGTACTTC. Translation gives CASSRYFQGSYEQYF.

In this sample, this clonotype turned up many times. J is TRBJ2-7 and V is TRBV5-1; unclear D gene. Trimming pared 0 bases from V and 2 bases from J, leaving 9 bases between. Germline-derived CDR1 and CDR2 are SGHRS and YFSETQ. This CDR3 contains 14 residues. In DNA, the CDR3 is TGCGCCAGCAGCTTGGAGAACGGGCCCTACGAGCAGTACTTC. Translated, it gives CASSLENGPYEQYF.

On this clonotype itself: An end of the junction differs from the germline gene, which may be a read error. The chain couples TRBV15 to TRBJ2-3, with a tentative D call TRBD1 (5 bases). The germline V gene encodes CDR1 LNHNV and CDR2 YYDKDF (reference sequence). The CDR3 spans 15 residues. The CDR3 nucleotides are TGTGCCACCAGCAGAGATTCTGGGGCGGAAGATACGGAGTATTTT. Its protein product is CATSRDSGAEDTEYF. Using reference TRBV15 and TRBJ2-3 for the parts outside the CDR3, the full variable domain is DAMVIQNPRYQVTQFGKPVTLSCSQTLNHNVMYWYQQKSSQAPKLLFHYYDKDFNNEADTPDNFQSRRPNTSFCFLDIRSPGLGDTAMYLCATSRDSGAEDTEYFGPGTRLTVL.

This clonotype was counted at least ten times. The chain employs TRBV7-2 and TRBJ1-6; possible D gene TRBD1, 5 bases. V was cut by 5 bases and J by 9 bases, with 17 bases left in between. CDR3 size: 15 residues. Per germline, CDR1 SGHTA and CDR2 FQGNSA. CDR3 bases: TGTGCCAGCAGCCACACCCAGGGAATTACTTCACCCCTCCACTTT. Protein product: CASSHTQGITSPLHF.

This clonotype was recorded many times. The V call is TRBV3-1, the J call TRBJ2-7, with D possibly being TRBD1 (7 bases). Germline V gene data show CDR1 as LGHDT and CDR2 as YNNKEL (reference sequence). The V gene lost 3 bases and the J gene lost 7 bases, with 16 bases spanning the gap. This CDR3 is built from 14 residues. This CDR3 reads CASSHWDSAGEQYF. CDR3 bases: TGTGCCAGCAGCCATTGGGACAGTGCGGGGGAGCAGTACTTC.

This clonotype has at least ten counts. The chain joins TRBV24-1 to TRBJ1-1; D is ambiguous. CDR1 and CDR2 from the germline V gene are KGHDR and SFDVKD. V was pared by 10 bases and J by 0 bases, with 11 bases between. The CDR3 runs to 13 residues. The CDR3 loop is CATESAMNTEAFF. The CDR3 DNA is TGTGCCACAGAATCGGCCATGAACACTGAAGCTTTCTTT.

This clonotype was recorded at least ten times. V usage is TRBV7-2 and J usage is TRBJ2-3; 9 bases match TRBD2. The CDR3 has 15 amino acids. V was clipped by 3 bases and J by 6 bases; unmatched bases: 7. Germline V lookup: CDR1 SGHTA, CDR2 FQGNSA. Written as DNA, the CDR3 is TGTGCCAGCAGCTTGACTAGCGGCCCAGGGGATACGCAGTATTTT. As protein: CASSLTSGPGDTQYF.

The CDR3 DNA sequence: TGTGCCACGGGACAGAGAGTATATAATTCACCCCTCCACTTT. It specifies CATGQRVYNSPLHF. This chain connects TRBV28 to TRBJ1-6, with 7 bases aligning to TRBD1. CDR3 size: 14 residues. Germline CDR1 reads MDHEN; CDR2 reads SYDVKM. The V gene end was trimmed by 10 bases and the J gene end by 4 bases; junction bases not matched to a gene: 7. The complete variable domain, with remaining parts taken from reference TRBV28 and TRBJ1-6, reads DVKVTQSSRYLVKRTGEKVFLECVQDMDHENMFWYRQDPGLGLRLIYFSYDVKMKEKGDIPEGYSVSREKKERFSLILESASTNQTSMYLCATGQRVYNSPLHFGNGTRLTVT.

The chain couples TRBV6-2 or TRBV6-3 to TRBJ1-2, with TRBD1 matching over 7 bases. V shed 5 bases, J shed 4 bases, and the junction held 10 bases outside the gene matches. CDR3 length: 15 residues. Germline V CDR1 and CDR2: MNHEY, SVGEGT. The chain's CDR3 is CASSELATGPYGYTF. The CDR3 region has the DNA TGTGCCAGCAGTGAATTGGCGACAGGGCCCTATGGCTACACCTTC.

This chain joins TRBV4-2 and TRBJ2-7; perhaps D is TRBD1 or TRBD2 (5 bases each). The ends were cut back, 5 bases at V and 6 bases at J, with 17 bases in the middle. The germline V gene encodes CDR1 LGHNA and CDR2 YNFKEQ. The CDR3 length is 14 residues. The CDR3: CASSAERGMGEQYF. CDR3 DNA: TGTGCCAGCAGCGCTGAGAGGGGAATGGGCGAGCAGTACTTC.

With respect to this clonotype: A far more abundant clone sits one base away, making this likely a read error. V is TRBV11-2 and J is TRBJ2-1; TRBD1 matches at 7 bases. Germline V gene lookup returns CDR1 SGHAT and CDR2 FQNNGV. V shed 3 bases and J 13 bases; nucleotides not matched to a gene: 15. The CDR3 spans 15 residues. CDR3 nucleotide sequence: TGTGCCAGCAGCTTGGGGGACAGCAGAAAAGAGACCCAGTTCTTC. Translating it yields CASSLGDSRKETQFF. The full variable domain, completed using reference TRBV11-2 and TRBJ2-1, is EAGVAQSPRYKIIEKRQSVAFWCNPISGHATLYWYQQILGQGPKLLIQFQNNGVVDDSQLPKDRFSAERLKGVDSTLKIQPAKLEDSAVYLCASSLGDSRKETQFFGPGTRLTVL.

This clonotype was detected ten times or more. This sequence joins TRBV29-1 and TRBJ1-4; D gene ambiguous. Germline CDR1 is SQVTM and CDR2 is ANQGSEA. The V and J ends lost 5 bases and 4 bases respectively, with 8 bases between them. The length of the CDR3 is 12 residues. This chain's CDR3 is CSVKGDNEKLFF. The CDR3 nucleotides read TGCAGCGTTAAGGGAGATAATGAAAAACTGTTTTTT. The entire variable domain, with the rest obtained from reference TRBV29-1 and TRBJ1-4, is as follows: SAVISQKPSRDICQRGTSLTIQCQVDSQVTMMFWYRQQPGQSLTLIATANQGSEATYESGFVIDKFPISRPNLTFSTLTVSNMSPEDSSIYLCSVKGDNEKLFFGSGTQLSVL.

This clonotype came up many times. The chain employs TRBV28 and TRBJ1-1; maybe TRBD1 (5 bases). CDR1 MDHEN and CDR2 SYDVKM come from the germline V gene. V was shortened by 5 bases and J by 2 bases, with 18 bases between the two germline ends. This CDR3 has 16 residues. The CDR3 DNA reads TGTGCCAGCAGTCCACCACGGACACGGACTAACACTGAAGCTTTCTTT. This sequence encodes CASSPPRTRTNTEAFF.

There are a few counts of this clonotype. The gene calls are TRBV3-1 and TRBJ1-5; D not certain. CDR3 length: 16 residues. Germline lookup yields CDR1 LGHDT and CDR2 YNNKEL (reference sequence). The ends were cut back, 4 bases at V and 6 bases at J, with 19 bases in the middle. CDR3 in amino acids: CASSLREVKVGQPQHF. The DNA of the CDR3 is TGTGCCAGCAGCCTTAGGGAGGTTAAAGTAGGTCAGCCCCAGCATTTT.

This clonotype was recorded many times. The chain joins TRBV6-6 to TRBJ2-1; 15 bases are a match to TRBD2. The CDR3 is made up of 16 amino acids. Germline CDR1 is MNHNY and CDR2 is SVGAGI (reference sequence). Trimming removed 8 bases from V and 5 bases from J; junction bases left unmatched: 7. CDR3 in DNA: TGTGCCAGCGAAGGGACTAGCGGGGGGCGTAACAATGAGCAGTTCTTC. As protein: CASEGTSGGRNNEQFF.